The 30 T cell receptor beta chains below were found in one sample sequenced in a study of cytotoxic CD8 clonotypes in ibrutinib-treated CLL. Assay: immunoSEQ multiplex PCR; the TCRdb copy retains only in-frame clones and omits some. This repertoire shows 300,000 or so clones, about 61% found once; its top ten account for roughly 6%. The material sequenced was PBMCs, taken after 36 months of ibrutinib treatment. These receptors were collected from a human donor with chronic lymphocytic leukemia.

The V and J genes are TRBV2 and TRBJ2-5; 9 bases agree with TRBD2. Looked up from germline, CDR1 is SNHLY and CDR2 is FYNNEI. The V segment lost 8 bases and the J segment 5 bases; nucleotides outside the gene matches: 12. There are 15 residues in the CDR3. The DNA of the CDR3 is TGTGCCAGCGCGCCGTTGCGGGAGGGTTCCGAGACCCAGTACTTC. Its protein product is CASAPLREGSETQYF.

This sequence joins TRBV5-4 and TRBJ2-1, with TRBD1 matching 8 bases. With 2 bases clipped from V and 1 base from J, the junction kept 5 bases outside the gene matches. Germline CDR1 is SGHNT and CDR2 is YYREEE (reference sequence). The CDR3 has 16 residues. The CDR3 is CASSFPDRASYNEQFF. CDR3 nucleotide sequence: TGTGCCAGCAGCTTCCCGGACAGGGCATCCTACAATGAGCAGTTCTTC.

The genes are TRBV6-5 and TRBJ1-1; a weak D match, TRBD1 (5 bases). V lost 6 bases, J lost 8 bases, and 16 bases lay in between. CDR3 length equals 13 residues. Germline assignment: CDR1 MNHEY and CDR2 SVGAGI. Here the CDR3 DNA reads TGTGCCAGCAGATCAGGGTTTAGAGAAGAAGCTTTCTTT. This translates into CASRSGFREEAFF.

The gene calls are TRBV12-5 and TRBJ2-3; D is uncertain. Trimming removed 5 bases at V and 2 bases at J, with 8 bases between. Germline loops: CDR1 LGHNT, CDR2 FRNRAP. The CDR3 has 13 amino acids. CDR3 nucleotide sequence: TGTGCTAGTGGTATTTCCTTCACAGATACGCAGTATTTT. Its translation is CASGISFTDTQYF. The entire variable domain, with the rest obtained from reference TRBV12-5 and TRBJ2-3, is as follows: DARVTQTPRHKVTEMGQEVTMRCQPILGHNTVFWYRQTMMQGLELLAYFRNRAPLDDSGMPKDRFSAEMPDATLATLKIQPSEPRDSAVYFCASGISFTDTQYFGPGTRLTVL.

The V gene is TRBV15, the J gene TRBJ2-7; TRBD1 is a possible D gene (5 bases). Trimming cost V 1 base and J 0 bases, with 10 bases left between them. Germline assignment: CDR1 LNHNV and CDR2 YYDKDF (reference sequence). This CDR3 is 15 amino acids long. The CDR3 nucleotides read TGTGCCACCAGCAGAGGGCAGGGAATCTCCTACGAGCAGTACTTC. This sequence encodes CATSRGQGISYEQYF.

The CDR3 here is CSVAGHEQYF. Written as DNA, the CDR3 is TGCAGCGTTGCGGGGCACGAGCAGTACTTC. The genes are TRBV29-1 and TRBJ2-7; TRBD1 or TRBD2 may be the D gene (5 bases each). V dropped 4 bases and J dropped 5 bases, with 6 bases sitting between them. From germline, CDR1 is SQVTM and CDR2 ANQGSEA. The CDR3 runs 10 residues.

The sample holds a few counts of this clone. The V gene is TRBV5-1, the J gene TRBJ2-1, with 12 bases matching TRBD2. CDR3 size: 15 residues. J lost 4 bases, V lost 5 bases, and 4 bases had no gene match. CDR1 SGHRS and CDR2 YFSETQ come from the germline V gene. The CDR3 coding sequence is TGCGCCAGCAGACCCGGGACTAGCGGGTACAATGAGCAGTTCTTC. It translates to CASRPGTSGYNEQFF.

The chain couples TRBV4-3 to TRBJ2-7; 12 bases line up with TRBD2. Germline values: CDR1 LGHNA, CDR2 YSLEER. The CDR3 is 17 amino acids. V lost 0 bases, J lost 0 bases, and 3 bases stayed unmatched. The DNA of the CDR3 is TGCGCCAGCAGCCAAGAGCCGACTAGCGGGAGCTCCTACGAGCAGTACTTC. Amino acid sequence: CASSQEPTSGSSYEQYF.

The CDR3 sequence is CASSRTGAEAFF. In DNA form, the CDR3 reads TGTGCCAGCAGCCGTACTGGGGCTGAAGCTTTCTTT. The chain combines TRBV7-6 with TRBJ1-1; D uncertain. V lost 5 bases, J lost 6 bases, and 10 bases lay in between. This CDR3 has 12 amino acids. Looked up from germline, CDR1 is SGHVS and CDR2 is FNYEAQ.

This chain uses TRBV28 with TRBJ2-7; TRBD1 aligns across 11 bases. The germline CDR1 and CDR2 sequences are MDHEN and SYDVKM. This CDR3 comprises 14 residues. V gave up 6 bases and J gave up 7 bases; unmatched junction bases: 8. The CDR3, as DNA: TGTGCCAGCAGCATCGGACAGGGGGCTGGGGAGCAGTACTTC. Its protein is CASSIGQGAGEQYF. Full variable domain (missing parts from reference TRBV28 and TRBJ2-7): DVKVTQSSRYLVKRTGEKVFLECVQDMDHENMFWYRQDPGLGLRLIYFSYDVKMKEKGDIPEGYSVSREKKERFSLILESASTNQTSMYLCASSIGQGAGEQYFGPGTRLTVT.

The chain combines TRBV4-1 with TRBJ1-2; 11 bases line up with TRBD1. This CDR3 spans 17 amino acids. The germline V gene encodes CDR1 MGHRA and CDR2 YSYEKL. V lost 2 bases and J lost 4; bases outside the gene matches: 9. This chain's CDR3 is CASSQHPRDRGFYGYTF. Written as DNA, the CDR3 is TGCGCCAGCAGCCAACACCCCCGGGACAGGGGGTTCTATGGCTACACCTTC.

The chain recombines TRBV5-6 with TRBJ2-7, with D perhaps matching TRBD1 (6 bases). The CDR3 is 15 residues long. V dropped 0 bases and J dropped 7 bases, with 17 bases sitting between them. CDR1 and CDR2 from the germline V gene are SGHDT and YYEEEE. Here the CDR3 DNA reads TGTGCCAGCAGCTTGGACCCGGACAGATCTTATGAGCAGTACTTC. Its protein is CASSLDPDRSYEQYF.

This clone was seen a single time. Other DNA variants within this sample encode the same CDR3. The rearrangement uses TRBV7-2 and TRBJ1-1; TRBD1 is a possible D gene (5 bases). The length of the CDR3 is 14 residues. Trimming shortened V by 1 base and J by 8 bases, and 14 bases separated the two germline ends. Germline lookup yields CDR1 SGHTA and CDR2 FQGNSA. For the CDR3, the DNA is TGTGCCAGCAGCTTAGTCCAGGGCCGGACCGAAGCTTTCTTT. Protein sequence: CASSLVQGRTEAFF.

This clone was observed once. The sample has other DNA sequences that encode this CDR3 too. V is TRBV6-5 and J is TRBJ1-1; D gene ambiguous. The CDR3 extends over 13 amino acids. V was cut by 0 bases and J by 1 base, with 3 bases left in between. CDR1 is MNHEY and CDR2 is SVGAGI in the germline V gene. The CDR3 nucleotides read TGTGCCAGCAGTTACTCAAGGAACACTGAAGCTTTCTTT. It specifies CASSYSRNTEAFF.

CDR3 sequence reads: CASSPGTSGRGGWETQYF. The CDR3 bases are TGTGCCAGCAGCCCCGGGACTAGCGGGAGAGGAGGGTGGGAGACCCAGTACTTC. This chain connects TRBV9 to TRBJ2-5, with 14 bases aligning to TRBD2. Per germline, CDR1 SGDLS and CDR2 YYNGEE. This CDR3 region has 18 residues. Trimming at V came to 4 bases and at J to 5 bases, leaving 13 bases not matched to a gene.

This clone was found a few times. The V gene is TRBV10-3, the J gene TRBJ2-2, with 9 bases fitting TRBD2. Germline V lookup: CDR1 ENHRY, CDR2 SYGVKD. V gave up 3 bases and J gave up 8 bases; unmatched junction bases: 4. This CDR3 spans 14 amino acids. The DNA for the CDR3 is TGTGCCATCAGTGATGCCCTAGCGGGAGGGGAGCTGTTTTTT. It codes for CAISDALAGGELFF.

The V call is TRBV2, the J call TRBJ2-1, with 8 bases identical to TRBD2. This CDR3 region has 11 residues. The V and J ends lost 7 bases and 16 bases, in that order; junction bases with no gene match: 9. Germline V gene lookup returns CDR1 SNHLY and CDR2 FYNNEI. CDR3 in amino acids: CASIPGLVQFF. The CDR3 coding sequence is TGTGCCAGCATCCCGGGACTAGTTCAATTCTTC.

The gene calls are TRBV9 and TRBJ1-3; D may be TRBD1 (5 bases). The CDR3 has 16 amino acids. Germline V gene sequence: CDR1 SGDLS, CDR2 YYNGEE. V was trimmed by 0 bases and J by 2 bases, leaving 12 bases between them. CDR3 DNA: TGTGCCAGCAGCGTAGGTGGGGGGGACGCTGGAAACACCATATATTTT. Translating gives CASSVGGGDAGNTIYF.

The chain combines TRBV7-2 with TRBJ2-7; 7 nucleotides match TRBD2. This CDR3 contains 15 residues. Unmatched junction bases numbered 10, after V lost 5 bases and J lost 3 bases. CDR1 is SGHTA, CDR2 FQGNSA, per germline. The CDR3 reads CASSPPGGRDYEQYF. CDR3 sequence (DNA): TGTGCCAGCAGCCCACCTGGAGGGAGGGACTACGAGCAGTACTTC.

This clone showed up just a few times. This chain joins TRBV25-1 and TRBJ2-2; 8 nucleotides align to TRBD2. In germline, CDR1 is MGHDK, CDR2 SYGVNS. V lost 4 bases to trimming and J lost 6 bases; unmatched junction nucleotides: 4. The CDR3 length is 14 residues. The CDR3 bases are TGTGCCAGCAGTGGTAGCGGGACCCCCGGGGAGCTGTTTTTT. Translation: CASSGSGTPGELFF.

The CDR3 DNA sequence: TGTGCCAGCAGCCAACAGGGCCCCGGGGAGCTGTTTTTT. It encodes CASSQQGPGELFF. The V gene is TRBV28, the J gene TRBJ2-2; possible D gene TRBD1, 6 bases. The germline gives CDR1 MDHEN, CDR2 SYDVKM. V dropped 6 bases and J dropped 6 bases, with 11 bases sitting between them. This CDR3 contains 13 residues. The whole variable domain, filled in from reference TRBV28 and TRBJ2-2, reads DVKVTQSSRYLVKRTGEKVFLECVQDMDHENMFWYRQDPGLGLRLIYFSYDVKMKEKGDIPEGYSVSREKKERFSLILESASTNQTSMYLCASSQQGPGELFFGEGSRLTVL.

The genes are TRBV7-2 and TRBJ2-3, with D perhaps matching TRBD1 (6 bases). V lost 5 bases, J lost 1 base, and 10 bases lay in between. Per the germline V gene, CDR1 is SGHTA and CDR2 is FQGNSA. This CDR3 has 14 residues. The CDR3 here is CASSQGQGTDTQYF. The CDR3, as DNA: TGTGCCAGCAGCCAGGGGCAGGGCACAGATACGCAGTATTTT.

The CDR3 protein is CASSLRWGAEVYGYTF. The CDR3 DNA reads TGTGCCAGCAGCTTGAGGTGGGGCGCGGAGGTCTATGGCTACACCTTC. The chain couples TRBV5-6 to TRBJ1-2; D is possibly TRBD1 (5 bases). The ends were cut back, 1 base at V and 4 bases at J, with 17 bases in the middle. Germline V gene lookup returns CDR1 SGHDT and CDR2 YYEEEE. The length of the CDR3 is 16 residues. Full variable domain (missing parts from reference TRBV5-6 and TRBJ1-2): DAGVTQSPTHLIKTRGQQVTLRCSPKSGHDTVSWYQQALGQGPQFIFQYYEEEERQRGNFPDRFSGHQFPNYSSELNVNALLLGDSALYLCASSLRWGAEVYGYTFGSGTRLTVV.

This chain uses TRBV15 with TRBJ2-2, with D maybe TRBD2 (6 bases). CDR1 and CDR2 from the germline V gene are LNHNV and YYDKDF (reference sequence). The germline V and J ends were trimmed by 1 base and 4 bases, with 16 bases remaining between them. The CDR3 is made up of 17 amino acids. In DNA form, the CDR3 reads TGTGCCACCAGCAGAGGGCCTGCAGCGGGTGTCACCGGGGAGCTGTTTTTT. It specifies CATSRGPAAGVTGELFF.

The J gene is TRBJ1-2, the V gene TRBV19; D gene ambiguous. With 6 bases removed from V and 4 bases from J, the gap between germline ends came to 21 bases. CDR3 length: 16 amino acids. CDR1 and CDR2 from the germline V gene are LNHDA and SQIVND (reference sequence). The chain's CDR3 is CASRVSGLEGGYGYTF. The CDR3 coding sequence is TGTGCCAGTAGGGTCTCCGGACTCGAGGGAGGCTATGGCTACACCTTC.

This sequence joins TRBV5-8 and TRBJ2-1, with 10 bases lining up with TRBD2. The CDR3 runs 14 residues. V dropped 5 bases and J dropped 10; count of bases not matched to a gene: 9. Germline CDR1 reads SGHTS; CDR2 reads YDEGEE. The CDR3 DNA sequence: TGTGCCAGCAGATCGCTAGCGGGGGTAGGGGAGCAGTTCTTC. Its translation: CASRSLAGVGEQFF. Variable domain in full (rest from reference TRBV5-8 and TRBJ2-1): EAGVTQSPTHLIKTRGQQATLRCSPISGHTSVYWYQQALGLGLQFLLWYDEGEERNRGNFPPRFSGRQFPNYSSELNVNALELEDSALYLCASRSLAGVGEQFFGPGTRLTVL.

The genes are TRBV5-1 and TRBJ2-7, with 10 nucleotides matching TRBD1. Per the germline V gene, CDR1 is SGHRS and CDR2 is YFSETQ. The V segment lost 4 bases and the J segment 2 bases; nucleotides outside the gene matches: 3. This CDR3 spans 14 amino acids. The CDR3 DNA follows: TGCGCCAGCAGCGGAGGGACAGGGGCCTACGAGCAGTACTTC. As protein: CASSGGTGAYEQYF.

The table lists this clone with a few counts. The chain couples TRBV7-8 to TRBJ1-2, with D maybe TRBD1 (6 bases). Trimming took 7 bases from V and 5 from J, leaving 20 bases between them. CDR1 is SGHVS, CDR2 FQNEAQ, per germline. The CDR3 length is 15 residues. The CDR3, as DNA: TGTGCCAGCACCGACCCTGCGAAGGGGGGTTATGGCTACACCTTC. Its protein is CASTDPAKGGYGYTF.

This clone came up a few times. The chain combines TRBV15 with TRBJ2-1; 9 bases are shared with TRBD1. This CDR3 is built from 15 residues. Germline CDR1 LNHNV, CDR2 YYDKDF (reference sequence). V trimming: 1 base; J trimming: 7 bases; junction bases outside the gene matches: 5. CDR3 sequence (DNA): TGTGCCACCAGCAGAGTACAGGGGGCGCAGAATGAGCAGTTCTTC. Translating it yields CATSRVQGAQNEQFF.

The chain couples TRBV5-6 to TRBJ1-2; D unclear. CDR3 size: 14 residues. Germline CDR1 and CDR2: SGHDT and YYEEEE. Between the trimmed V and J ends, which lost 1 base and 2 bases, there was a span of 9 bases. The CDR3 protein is CASSLQPANYGYTF. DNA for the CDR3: TGTGCCAGCAGCTTGCAACCAGCAAACTATGGCTACACCTTC.